Below are 12 T cell receptor beta chains sequenced from a single sample in a study of T cell changes during pregnancy in multiple sclerosis. The protocol was immunoSEQ multiplex PCR, while the TCRdb copy is restricted to in-frame clones and leaves out a portion. The sample has roughly 43,000 clones, nearly 90% seen once. The specimen comprised CD4+ T cells from peripheral blood mononuclear cells, sampled after pregnancy. These receptor sequences come from a female donor with multiple sclerosis, enrolled in a pregnancy study.

The gene calls are TRBV16 and TRBJ2-7; 10 nucleotides match TRBD2. J gave up 3 bases and V 5 bases, and 7 bases lay outside the gene matches. This CDR3 is 15 amino acids long. Germline V gene lookup returns CDR1 KGHSY and CDR2 FQNENV. The CDR3 nucleotides are TGTGCCAGCAGCAGGGTTAGCGGGGGGAACTACGAGCAGTACTTC. Amino acids: CASSRVSGGNYEQYF.

The rearrangement links TRBV6-5 to TRBJ1-5; TRBD1 might be the D (6 bases). The germline V gene encodes CDR1 MNHEY and CDR2 SVGAGI. With 7 bases removed from V and 1 base from J, the gap between germline ends came to 14 bases. There are 15 residues in the CDR3. The CDR3 nucleotides read TGTGCCAGCATCAAAAGGACAGCAAGCAATCAGCCCCAGCATTTT. Its translation: CASIKRTASNQPQHF.

The rearrangement uses TRBV30 and TRBJ2-1, with 7 bases identical to TRBD2. Germline V gene lookup returns CDR1 GTSNPN and CDR2 SVGIG (reference sequence). The CDR3 extends over 14 amino acids. The V segment lost 2 bases and the J segment 2 bases; nucleotides outside the gene matches: 3. CDR3 region: CAWSSGTTYNEQFF. The CDR3 bases are TGTGCCTGGAGTAGCGGGACTACCTACAATGAGCAGTTCTTC.

Remarks on this clone: The junction and the germline gene differ at one end; a read error may be behind it. The rearrangement links TRBV7-2 to TRBJ2-2, with 8 bases fitting TRBD2. This CDR3 is built from 16 residues. CDR1 SGHTA and CDR2 FQGNSA come from the germline V gene. Written as DNA, the CDR3 is TGTGCCAGAAGCTTAATGAGCGGGAGTGACACCGGGGAGCTGTTTTTT. Amino acid sequence: CARSLMSGSDTGELFF.

This chain uses TRBV30 with TRBJ1-6, with D possibly being TRBD1 (5 bases). Germline V gives CDR1 GTSNPN, CDR2 SVGIG (reference sequence). The CDR3 consists of 14 residues. The V and J ends lost 3 bases and 7 bases respectively, with 13 bases between them. The CDR3 region has the DNA TGTGCCTGGAGCGCCGAAGGGGTAAATTCACCCCTCCACTTT. This translates into CAWSAEGVNSPLHF.

The gene calls are TRBV5-4 and TRBJ1-4, with D possibly TRBD1 on 6 matching bases. Germline-derived CDR1 and CDR2 are SGHNT and YYREEE (reference sequence). This CDR3 spans 14 amino acids. V dropped 3 bases and J dropped 7 bases, with 13 bases sitting between them. The DNA for the CDR3 is TGTGCCAGCAGCTCGGGGGGGGCCCGTGAAAAACTGTTTTTT. Its protein product is CASSSGGAREKLFF. Full variable domain (rest looked up from reference TRBV5-4 and TRBJ1-4): ETGVTQSPTHLIKTRGQQVTLRCSSQSGHNTVSWYQQALGQGPQFIFQYYREEENGRGNFPPRFSGLQFPNYSSELNVNALELDDSALYLCASSSGGAREKLFFGSGTQLSVL.

The chain uses TRBV2 and TRBJ1-5; D is ambiguous. Germline lookup yields CDR1 SNHLY and CDR2 FYNNEI. V was cut by 6 bases and J by 1 base, with 10 bases left in between. The CDR3 has 14 residues. CDR3 region: CASRSGISNQPQHF. CDR3 DNA: TGTGCCAGCAGATCCGGGATAAGCAATCAGCCCCAGCATTTT.

V and J are TRBV5-4 and TRBJ2-7; D might be TRBD1 (7 bases). The germline V gene encodes CDR1 SGHNT and CDR2 YYREEE (reference sequence). This CDR3 region has 15 residues. The ends were cut back, 1 base at V and 3 bases at J, with 14 bases in the middle. CDR3: CASSLPRQGGYEQYF. The CDR3 DNA reads TGTGCCAGCAGCTTGCCGCGTCAGGGGGGCTACGAGCAGTACTTC.

This chain uses TRBV28 with TRBJ2-5; the D is unclear. The germline V gene has CDR1 MDHEN and CDR2 SYDVKM. The CDR3 is 12 residues long. V was clipped by 6 bases and J by 1 base, with 6 bases between them. The CDR3 nucleotides read TGTGCCAGCAGCCTACTCCAAGAGACCCAGTACTTC. Its translation is CASSLLQETQYF. Based on the CDR3 plus reference TRBV28 and TRBJ2-5, the full variable domain is DVKVTQSSRYLVKRTGEKVFLECVQDMDHENMFWYRQDPGLGLRLIYFSYDVKMKEKGDIPEGYSVSREKKERFSLILESASTNQTSMYLCASSLLQETQYFGPGTRLLVL.

V and J are TRBV10-3 and TRBJ2-4; 8 positions agree with TRBD1. CDR1 and CDR2 (germline): ENHRY, SYGVKD. The CDR3 is 13 residues long. V gave up 7 bases and J gave up 4 bases; unmatched junction bases: 3. CDR3 loop: CAIKGQGKNIQYF. The DNA of the CDR3 is TGTGCCATCAAAGGACAGGGAAAAAACATTCAGTACTTC.

This clone was observed a handful of times. This chain joins TRBV19 and TRBJ1-5; TRBD1 might be the D (5 bases). The length of the CDR3 is 13 residues. V lost 6 bases and J 3 bases, leaving 9 bases between the germline ends. The germline CDR1 and CDR2 sequences are LNHDA and SQIVND (reference sequence). The CDR3 spells CASSPTVNQPQHF. CDR3 DNA: TGTGCCAGTAGCCCGACAGTCAATCAGCCCCAGCATTTT.

This rearrangement joins TRBV4-3 to TRBJ2-7; 8 positions agree with TRBD2. The CDR3 runs to 16 residues. In germline, CDR1 is LGHNA, CDR2 YSLEER. The trim removed 0 bases at V and 7 bases at J, leaving 11 bases unmatched. The CDR3 coding sequence is TGCGCCAGCAGCCAAGAGGTGAATAGCGGGGTTTGGGAGCAGTACTTC. Its protein product is CASSQEVNSGVWEQYF.